Below, 17 T cell receptor beta chains from the same sample are listed, as sequenced in a study of OX40 agonist ivuxolimab in advanced cancers. Only in-frame clones appear in the TCRdb table, and some are missing; sequencing was by immunoSEQ multiplex PCR. The top ten hold 9% to 14% of the sample, which has around 43,000 clones, around 88% seen once. Sequencing was performed on CD4+ or CD8+ T cells sorted from blood, taken in a trial of the OX40 agonist ivuxolimab. All receptors derive from an adult with an advanced solid tumor such as melanoma, head and neck, liver or kidney cancer.

The gene calls are TRBV4-3 and TRBJ1-1; possible D gene TRBD1, 6 bases. The CDR3 length is 16 residues. The germline V and J ends were trimmed by 0 bases and 0 bases, with 11 bases remaining between them. Germline lookup yields CDR1 LGHNA and CDR2 YSLEER. The CDR3 coding sequence is TGCGCCAGCAGCCAAGATGGGGGGCTCATGAACACTGAAGCTTTCTTT. Protein product: CASSQDGGLMNTEAFF.

J is TRBJ1-3 and V is TRBV9; D gene ambiguous. The germline V gene has CDR1 SGDLS and CDR2 YYNGEE. CDR3 length: 11 amino acids. The ends were cut back, 5 bases at V and 3 bases at J, with 3 bases in the middle. The CDR3 nucleotides read TGTGCCAGCAGGGATGGAAACACCATATATTTT. It specifies CASRDGNTIYF. The full variable domain, its missing parts supplied by reference TRBV9 and TRBJ1-3, is DSGVTQTPKHLITATGQRVTLRCSPRSGDLSVYWYQQSLDQGLQFLIQYYNGEERAKGNILERFSAQQFPDLHSELNLSSLELGDSALYFCASRDGNTIYFGEGSWLTVV.

CDR3 protein: CASSIVDYETQYF. The CDR3 nucleotides are TGTGCCAGTAGTATTGTGGATTACGAGACCCAGTACTTC. This sequence joins TRBV19 and TRBJ2-5; the D is unclear. This CDR3 has 13 amino acids. Germline CDR1 is LNHDA and CDR2 is SQIVND (reference sequence). Trimming cost V 3 bases and J 5 bases, with 10 bases left between them.

J is TRBJ1-1 and V is TRBV27, with TRBD1 matching over 9 bases. The J segment lost 4 bases and the V segment lost 5 bases, leaving 14 bases of the junction unmatched. Germline values: CDR1 MNHEY, CDR2 SMNVEV (reference sequence). The CDR3 runs 17 residues. Written as DNA, the CDR3 is TGTGCCAGCAGTATTCGACAGGGGGTGGTCCTTGGCACTGAAGCTTTCTTT. It codes for CASSIRQGVVLGTEAFF.

V and J are TRBV4-3 and TRBJ2-3, with 12 bases lining up with TRBD2. V lost 1 base and J lost 4; bases outside the gene matches: 6. CDR3 length: 17 residues. Germline V gene data show CDR1 as LGHNA and CDR2 as YSLEER. CDR3 sequence: CASSQGSSGGAADTQYF. Here the CDR3 DNA reads TGCGCCAGCAGCCAAGGATCTAGCGGGGGGGCCGCAGATACGCAGTATTTT.

This chain's CDR3 is CASSGRPNYGYTF. The DNA of the CDR3 is TGTGCCAGCAGTGGCCGTCCCAACTATGGCTACACCTTC. The rearrangement links TRBV2 to TRBJ1-2; D is ambiguous. CDR1 is SNHLY and CDR2 is FYNNEI in the germline V gene. CDR3 length: 13 residues. Trimming cost V 4 bases and J 2 bases, with 8 bases left between them. The full variable domain, completed using reference TRBV2 and TRBJ1-2, is EPEVTQTPSHQVTQMGQEVILRCVPISNHLYFYWYRQILGQKVEFLVSFYNNEISEKSEIFDDQFSVERPDGSNFTLKIRSTKLEDSAMYFCASSGRPNYGYTFGSGTRLTVV.

The CDR3 is CASSLAEQGGRYEQYF. For the CDR3, the DNA is TGTGCCAGCAGCTTGGCCGAACAGGGGGGCAGATACGAGCAGTACTTC. This chain uses TRBV5-6 with TRBJ2-7; 8 nucleotides match TRBD1. With V trimmed by 0 bases and J by 4 bases, 9 bases remained unmatched. Germline V gene sequence: CDR1 SGHDT, CDR2 YYEEEE. The CDR3 consists of 16 residues.

V usage is TRBV29-1 and J usage is TRBJ2-7; 8 bases are a match to TRBD2. The ends lost 4 bases at V and 5 bases at J; junction bases unmatched: 10. The V gene's germline CDR1 is SQVTM and CDR2 ANQGSEA. This CDR3 is 14 amino acids long. Here the CDR3 DNA reads TGCAGCGTTGGGCGGAGCGGGAGTAAGCACGAGCAGTACTTC. Residues: CSVGRSGSKHEQYF.

This sequence joins TRBV28 and TRBJ2-1, with 12 bases fitting TRBD2. V was clipped by 5 bases and J by 0 bases; unmatched bases: 2. The CDR3 runs to 16 residues. Germline lookup yields CDR1 MDHEN and CDR2 SYDVKM. The CDR3 is CASSKLAGGSYNEQFF. The CDR3 DNA follows: TGTGCCAGCAGTAAACTAGCGGGAGGCTCCTACAATGAGCAGTTCTTC.

In DNA, the CDR3 is TGTGCCAGCTGGAGGGGAGTCTATGGCTACACCTTC. Protein sequence: CASWRGVYGYTF. V is TRBV7-9 and J is TRBJ1-2; tentatively, D is TRBD1 (5 bases). Germline V lookup: CDR1 SEHNR, CDR2 FQNEAQ (reference sequence). Trimming left V 8 bases short and J 4 bases short, with 11 bases between. The CDR3 contains 12 residues.

This CDR3 reads CASSTNRDNNYNEQFF. The CDR3 DNA reads as TGTGCCAGCAGCACAAACCGGGACAACAACTACAATGAGCAGTTCTTC. The chain is built from TRBV7-9 and TRBJ2-1; possibly TRBD1 for D (6 bases). The V end lost 5 bases, the J end lost 3 bases, and 17 bases lay between the germline ends. Germline CDR1 reads SEHNR; CDR2 reads FQNEAQ (reference sequence). There are 16 residues in the CDR3.

A word on this clone: Other DNA sequences in this sample translate to the same CDR3. The V gene is TRBV29-1, the J gene TRBJ2-3, with 7 bases identical to TRBD1. The V gene end was trimmed by 1 base and the J gene end by 2 bases; junction bases not matched to a gene: 3. There are 14 residues in the CDR3. The germline V gene has CDR1 SQVTM and CDR2 ANQGSEA. The CDR3 DNA follows: TGCAGCGTTGAAGGACAGGGTTACACAGATACGCAGTATTTT. It translates to CSVEGQGYTDTQYF.

The chain employs TRBV27 and TRBJ1-5; possible D gene TRBD1, 6 bases. V was pared by 3 bases and J by 1 base, with 10 bases between. The CDR3 length is 15 residues. Looked up from germline, CDR1 is MNHEY and CDR2 is SMNVEV (reference sequence). CDR3 bases: TGTGCCAGCAGTTTGACAGGTTCAAGCAATCAGCCCCAGCATTTT. Amino acid sequence: CASSLTGSSNQPQHF.

The rearrangement uses TRBV5-6 and TRBJ2-7; maybe TRBD2 (6 bases). Looked up from germline, CDR1 is SGHDT and CDR2 is YYEEEE. This CDR3 region has 16 residues. Trimming pared 4 bases from V and 2 bases from J, leaving 19 bases between. CDR3 DNA: TGTGCCAGCAGCAACGTAGGAGGGGCGAACCCCTACGAGCAGTACTTC. Encoded protein: CASSNVGGANPYEQYF.

V is TRBV7-9 and J is TRBJ1-3; 8 bases agree with TRBD1. The CDR3 contains 16 residues. Germline CDR1 and CDR2: SEHNR and FQNEAQ (reference sequence). V lost 6 bases to trimming and J lost 1 base; unmatched junction nucleotides: 8. The CDR3 region has the DNA TGTGCCAGCAGTTTGACAGGGGCATCTTCTGGAAACACCATATATTTT. It translates to CASSLTGASSGNTIYF.

The chain recombines TRBV30 with TRBJ1-1, with D possibly TRBD1 on 6 matching bases. The CDR3 spans 14 residues. V was clipped by 1 base and J by 1 base, with 10 bases between them. CDR1 is GTSNPN, CDR2 SVGIG, per germline (reference sequence). In DNA, the CDR3 is TGTGCCTGGAGTGCGACAGGAACGAACACTGAAGCTTTCTTT. It translates to CAWSATGTNTEAFF.

There are a few counts of this clone. The chain is built from TRBV4-1 and TRBJ1-5; D not resolved. The ends were cut back, 5 bases at V and 0 bases at J, with 14 bases in the middle. The length of the CDR3 is 16 residues. Germline V gene sequence: CDR1 MGHRA, CDR2 YSYEKL. The CDR3 region is CASSARSGVSNQPQHF. The CDR3 DNA is TGCGCCAGCAGCGCCCGGTCCGGGGTTAGCAATCAGCCCCAGCATTTT.